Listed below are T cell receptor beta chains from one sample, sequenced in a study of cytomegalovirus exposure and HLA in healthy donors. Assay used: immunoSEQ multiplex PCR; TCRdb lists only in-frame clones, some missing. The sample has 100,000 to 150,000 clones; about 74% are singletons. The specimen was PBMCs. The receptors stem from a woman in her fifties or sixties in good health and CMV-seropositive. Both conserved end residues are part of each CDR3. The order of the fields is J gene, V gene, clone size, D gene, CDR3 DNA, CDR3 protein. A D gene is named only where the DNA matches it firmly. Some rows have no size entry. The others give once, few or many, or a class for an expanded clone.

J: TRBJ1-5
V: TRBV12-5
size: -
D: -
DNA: TGTGCTAGTGGTAAATCGGGAGGGGGCAATCAGCCCCAGCATTTT
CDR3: CASGKSGGGNQPQHF

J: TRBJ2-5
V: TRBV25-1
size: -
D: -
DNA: TGTGCCAGCAGTGAAGGTGACAGGTACCAAGAGACCCAGTACTTC
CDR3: CASSEGDRYQETQYF

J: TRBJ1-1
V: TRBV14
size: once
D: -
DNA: TGTGCCAGCAGCCAAGATGCGGGAATCACTGAAGCTTTCTTT
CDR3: CASSQDAGITEAFF

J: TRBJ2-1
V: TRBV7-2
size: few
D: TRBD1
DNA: TGTGCCAGCAGCTCGGACAGGGCTTCCTACAATGAGCAGTTCTTC
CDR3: CASSSDRASYNEQFF

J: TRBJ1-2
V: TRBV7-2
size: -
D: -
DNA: TGTGCCAGCAGCCATCCCGAATGGGGCTCCTATGGCTACACCTTC
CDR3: CASSHPEWGSYGYTF

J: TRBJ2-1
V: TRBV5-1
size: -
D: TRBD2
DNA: TGCGCCAGCAGCTTGGCGACTAGCGGGGGGAGCTCCTACAATGAGCAGTTCTTC
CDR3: CASSLATSGGSSYNEQFF

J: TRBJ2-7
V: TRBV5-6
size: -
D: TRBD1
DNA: TGTGCCAGCAGTTCGACTCCCCGGGACAGGGGGTTTCGGGAGCAGTACTTC
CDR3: CASSSTPRDRGFREQYF

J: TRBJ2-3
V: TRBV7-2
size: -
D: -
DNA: TGTGCCAGCAGCGCGGGAGATACGCAGTATTTT
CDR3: CASSAGDTQYF

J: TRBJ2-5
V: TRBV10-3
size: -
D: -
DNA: TGTGCCACCAAAGACCTCGACAGAGAGGAGACCCAGTACTTC
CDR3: CATKDLDREETQYF

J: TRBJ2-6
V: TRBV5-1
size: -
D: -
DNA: TGCGCCAGCAGCTTGATGACACAGGGTACTGGGGCCAACGTCCTGACTTTC
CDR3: CASSLMTQGTGANVLTF

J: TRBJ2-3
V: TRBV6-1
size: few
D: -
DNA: TGTGCCAGCAGGAGAGATGAGGATACGCAGTATTTT
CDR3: CASRRDEDTQYF

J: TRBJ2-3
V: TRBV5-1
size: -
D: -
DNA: TGCGCCAGCAGCTTGGTACAGCTCAGCACAGATACGCAGTATTTT
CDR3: CASSLVQLSTDTQYF

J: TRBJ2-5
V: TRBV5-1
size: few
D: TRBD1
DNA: TGCGCCAGCAGCTCCTTACAGGGGAAAGGGCGAGAGACCCAGTACTTC
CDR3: CASSSLQGKGRETQYF

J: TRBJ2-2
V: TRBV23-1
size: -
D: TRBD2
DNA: TGCGCCAGCAGTCAATTAACTAGCGGGGGGGAAAACACCGGGGAGCTGTTTTTT
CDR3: CASSQLTSGGENTGELFF

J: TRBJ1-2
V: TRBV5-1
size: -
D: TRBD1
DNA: TGCGCCAGCAGCTCGACGACAGGGAACGGAAAGGGCTACACCTTC
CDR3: CASSSTTGNGKGYTF

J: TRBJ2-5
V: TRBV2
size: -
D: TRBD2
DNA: TGTGCCAGCAGTTCACACAGGCTAGCGGGTGGAGAGACCCAGTACTTC
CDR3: CASSSHRLAGGETQYF

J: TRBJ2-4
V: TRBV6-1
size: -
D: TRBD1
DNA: TGTGCCAGCAGAGCAGGGGGCGCGGCTAAAAACATTCAGTACTTC
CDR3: CASRAGGAAKNIQYF

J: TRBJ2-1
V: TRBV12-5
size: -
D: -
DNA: TGTGCTACTACCTCCCGGACAGACGATGCCTACAATGAGCAGTTCTTC
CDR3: CATTSRTDDAYNEQFF

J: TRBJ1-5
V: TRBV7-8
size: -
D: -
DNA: TGTGCCATCGATCAGCCCCAGCATTTT
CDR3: CAIDQPQHF

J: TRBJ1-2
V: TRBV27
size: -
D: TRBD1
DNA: TGTGCCAGCTCGGACAGGAATAACTATGGCTACACCTTC
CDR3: CASSDRNNYGYTF

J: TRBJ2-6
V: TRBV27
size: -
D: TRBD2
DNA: TGTGCCAGCGGGGGGGGAGGGGCGTCCTCTGGGGCCAACGTCCTGACTTTC
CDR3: CASGGGGASSGANVLTF

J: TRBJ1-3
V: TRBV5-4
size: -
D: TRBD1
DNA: TGTGCCAGCAGCTTGGGCGGGACAGGGGCTGGAAACACCATATATTTT
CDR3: CASSLGGTGAGNTIYF

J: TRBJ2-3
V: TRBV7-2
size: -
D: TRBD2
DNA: TGTGCCAGCAGCTTAGCGGGGACTAGCCCAGATACGCAGTATTTT
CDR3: CASSLAGTSPDTQYF

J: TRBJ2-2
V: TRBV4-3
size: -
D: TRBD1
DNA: TGCGCCAGCAGCCAGTGGACAGGGTCCAACACCGGGGAGCTGTTTTTT
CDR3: CASSQWTGSNTGELFF

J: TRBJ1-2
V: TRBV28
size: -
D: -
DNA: TGTGCTGACTACGGTTTAAACTATGGCTACACCTTC
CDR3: CADYGLNYGYTF

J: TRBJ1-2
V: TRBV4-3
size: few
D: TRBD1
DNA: TGCGCCAGCAGCCAAGTGGGACAGTATGGCTACACCTTC
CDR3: CASSQVGQYGYTF

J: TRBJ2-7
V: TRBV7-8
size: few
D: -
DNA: TGTGCCAGCAGCTTAGGAGGGAATGAATTGGAGCAGTACTTC
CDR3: CASSLGGNELEQYF

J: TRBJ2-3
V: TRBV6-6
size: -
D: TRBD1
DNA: TGTGCCAGCAGTTACTCAAGGACAGGGGGCACAGATACGCAGTATTTT
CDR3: CASSYSRTGGTDTQYF

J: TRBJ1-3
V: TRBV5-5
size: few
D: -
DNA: TGTGCCAGCAGCTGGAACCTACAGTCAAATGGAAACACCATATATTTT
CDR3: CASSWNLQSNGNTIYF

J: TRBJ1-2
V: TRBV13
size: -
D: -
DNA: TGTGCCAGCAGCTTAGACAGGGCCCTGAACTATGGCTACACCTTC
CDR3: CASSLDRALNYGYTF

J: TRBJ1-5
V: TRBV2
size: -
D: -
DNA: TGTGCCAGCAGTGAACTAACAGAAAATCAGCCCCAGCATTTT
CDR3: CASSELTENQPQHF

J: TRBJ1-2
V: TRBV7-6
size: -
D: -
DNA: TGTGCCAGCAGCCCGAACAACGGGGGGGTTGGCTATGGCTACCCCTTC
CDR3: CASSPNNGGVGYGYPF

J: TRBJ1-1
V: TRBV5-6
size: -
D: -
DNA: TGTGCCAGCCGCTTGGAAACTATTATTGGGGGGGGCACTGAAGCTTTCTTT
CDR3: CASRLETIIGGGTEAFF

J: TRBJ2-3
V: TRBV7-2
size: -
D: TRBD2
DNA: TGTGCCAGCAGCGGTGGACTAGCGGGGAACACAGATACGCAGTATTTT
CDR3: CASSGGLAGNTDTQYF

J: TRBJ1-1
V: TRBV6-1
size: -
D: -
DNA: TGTGCCAGCAGTGAATCCTTTGAAGCTTTCTTT
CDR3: CASSESFEAFF